Each of the 10 T cell receptor beta chains below was sequenced from the same sample in a study of T cell repertoires in ileal Crohn's disease. Generated by immunoSEQ multiplex PCR, the TCRdb table keeps only in-frame clones and is missing some. This table holds around 15,000 clones, approximately 87% found once. Source material: ileal tissue. The receptors were gathered from an adult with Crohn's disease.

The chain combines TRBV21-1 with TRBJ2-7; TRBD1 is the table's D call and was not checked against the DNA. TRBV21-1 is given as a pseudogene. The CDR3 sequence is 18 residues long. The CDR3 spells CASSKVPPRGPLTYEQYF. CDR3 nucleotides: TGTGCCAGCAGCAAGGTCCCCCCTAGGGGTCCCCTGACCTACGAGCAGTACTTC.

The chain employs TRBV4-2 and TRBJ2-2; D is possibly TRBD1 (8 bases). This CDR3 is 16 amino acids long. V was cut by 3 bases and J by 5 bases, with 16 bases left in between. CDR1 and CDR2 from the germline V gene are LGHNA and YNFKEQ. The chain's CDR3 is CASSQAQGGATGELFF. The CDR3 DNA sequence: TGTGCCAGCAGCCAGGCACAGGGGGGGGCGACCGGGGAGCTGTTTTTT.

For the CDR3, the DNA is TGTGCCTGGCAGACTAGCGGGGCACGGCGTGAGCAGTTCTTC. It yields the protein CAWQTSGARREQFF. This chain connects TRBV30 to TRBJ2-1; 11 nucleotides align to TRBD2. This CDR3 contains 14 residues. Germline V CDR1 and CDR2: GTSNPN, SVGIG (reference sequence). After removal of 5 bases from V and 9 bases from J, the junction contained 9 bases not matched to a gene.

The V gene is TRBV4-1, the J gene TRBJ1-2, with TRBD1 matching 7 bases. Per germline, CDR1 MGHRA and CDR2 YSYEKL. V lost 5 bases to trimming and J lost 4 bases; unmatched junction nucleotides: 7. This CDR3 region has 14 residues. CDR3 protein: CASSTPTGSYGYTF. In DNA form, the CDR3 reads TGCGCCAGCAGCACCCCGACAGGGTCCTATGGCTACACCTTC.

CDR3 protein: CASSGQGDTEAFF. DNA for the CDR3: TGTGCCAGTTCGGGACAGGGGGACACTGAAGCTTTCTTT. V gene TRBV19 combines with J gene TRBJ1-1, with 11 bases aligning to TRBD1. CDR1 is LNHDA, CDR2 SQIVND, per germline (reference sequence). CDR3 length equals 13 residues. V lost 8 bases to trimming and J lost 3 bases; unmatched junction nucleotides: 2.

Within the sample, this clone is large. The chain carries TRBV19 and TRBJ2-5; D perhaps matches TRBD1 (6 bases). Looked up from germline, CDR1 is LNHDA and CDR2 is SQIVND (reference sequence). The CDR3 consists of 13 residues. The V end was cut by 6 bases, the J end by 1 base, with 9 bases between. This chain's CDR3 is CASSRDTQETQYF. CDR3 nucleotide sequence: TGTGCCAGTAGCCGGGACACCCAAGAGACCCAGTACTTC. Full variable domain (rest looked up from reference TRBV19 and TRBJ2-5): DGGITQSPKYLFRKEGQNVTLSCEQNLNHDAMYWYRQDPGQGLRLIYYSQIVNDFQKGDIAEGYSVSREKKESFPLTVTSAQKNPTAFYLCASSRDTQETQYFGPGTRLLVL.

The J gene is TRBJ2-4, the V gene TRBV6-1; a weak D match, TRBD1 (5 bases). The germline CDR1 and CDR2 sequences are MNHNS and SASEGT. This CDR3 has 18 amino acids. The V end lost 3 bases, the J end lost 0 bases, and 18 bases lay between the germline ends. As DNA, the CDR3 is TGTGCCAGCAGTGAGGCAGGGATAAACCTTATAGCCAAAAACATTCAGTACTTC. Translated, it gives CASSEAGINLIAKNIQYF.

This rearrangement joins TRBV18 to TRBJ2-1, with a possible D match to TRBD2 (5 bases). Germline CDR1 and CDR2: KGHSH and LQKENI. The ends were cut back, 2 bases at V and 0 bases at J, with 8 bases in the middle. This CDR3 spans 15 amino acids. CDR3 amino acids: CASSPSAGSYNEQFF. In nucleotides, the CDR3 is TGTGCCAGCTCACCATCGGCGGGCTCCTACAATGAGCAGTTCTTC.

This chain links TRBV7-2 with TRBJ1-1; D possibly corresponds to TRBD1 (6 bases). Germline values: CDR1 SGHTA, CDR2 FQGNSA. This CDR3 contains 15 residues. V was pared by 5 bases and J by 1 base, with 14 bases between. CDR3 residues: CASSARPGQNTEAFF. The CDR3 bases are TGTGCCAGCAGCGCGAGACCGGGACAGAACACTGAAGCTTTCTTT.

The V gene is TRBV30, the J gene TRBJ1-5; the match to TRBD1 covers 8 bases. The CDR3 covers 14 residues. J gave up 6 bases and V 0 bases, and 4 bases lay outside the gene matches. The germline CDR1 and CDR2 sequences are GTSNPN and SVGIG (reference sequence). Here the CDR3 reads CAWSVHRGGQPQHF. Written as DNA, the CDR3 is TGTGCCTGGAGTGTACACAGGGGGGGTCAGCCCCAGCATTTT.